Presented here are 32 T cell receptor beta chains from one specimen sequenced in a study of human T cells and chemical hapten exposure. Time point denoted: pre-sensitization, week 0. As to treatment: therapeutic diphenylcyclopropenone sensitization with weekly scalp DPC. MiXCR, applied by TCRdb to the RACE reads, yields one record per CDR3 protein. In the table there are under 110,000 distinct CDR3 sequences, less than 15% of which are singletons. Sequenced here: whole blood, sampled in connection with sensitization to the hapten diphenylcyclopropenone (DPC). The receptors derive from a woman aged 45-60 years with alopecia areata. Some clones in this sample may be carry-over from other donors' samples.

The chain uses TRBV7-2 and TRBJ2-7; TRBD1 matches at 12 bases. Per the germline V gene, CDR1 is SGHTA and CDR2 is FQGNSA. After removal of 5 bases from V and 7 bases from J, the junction contained 12 bases not matched to a gene. This CDR3 is built from 16 residues. CDR3 coding DNA: TGTGCCAGCAGCGCAGCCCCGGGACAGGGGGCTGGGGAGCAGTACTTC. The encoded protein is CASSAAPGQGAGEQYF.

V usage is TRBV28 and J usage is TRBJ1-5; D is unclear. The CDR3 runs 16 residues. Germline loops: CDR1 MDHEN, CDR2 SYDVKM. The V end lost 6 bases, the J end lost 6 bases, and 21 bases lay between the germline ends. The CDR3 sequence is CASSSAPLEGGQPQHF. The CDR3 nucleotides read TGTGCCAGCAGCTCGGCCCCGTTGGAGGGAGGTCAGCCCCAGCATTTT.

This chain connects TRBV11-2 to TRBJ2-1, with TRBD2 matching 9 bases. The CDR3 totals 15 residues. V gave up 4 bases and J gave up 2 bases; unmatched junction bases: 3. Germline lookup yields CDR1 SGHAT and CDR2 FQNNGV. The CDR3 sequence: CASSSGLAPYNEQFF. The CDR3 DNA sequence: TGTGCCAGCAGCTCCGGACTAGCGCCCTACAATGAGCAGTTCTTC.

V is TRBV28 and J is TRBJ1-5; TRBD1 matches at 7 bases. Germline V gives CDR1 MDHEN, CDR2 SYDVKM. This CDR3 region has 14 residues. V lost 5 bases, J lost 6 bases, and 7 bases stayed unmatched. In DNA form, the CDR3 reads TGTGCCAGCAGTCTAACAGGGGACCTTCAGCCCCAGCATTTT. As protein: CASSLTGDLQPQHF.

This clonotype occurred a few times. The V gene is TRBV7-8, the J gene TRBJ2-3, with TRBD2 identical over 10 bases. The CDR3 has 16 amino acids. Germline assignment: CDR1 SGHVS and CDR2 FQNEAQ. The junction had 5 bases not matched to a gene; V was cut back by 1 base and J by 4 bases. The CDR3 loop reads CASSLEASGGADTQYF. CDR3 DNA sequence: TGTGCCAGCAGCTTAGAGGCTAGCGGGGGTGCAGATACGCAGTATTTT.

This clonotype was recorded a few times. The CDR3 is CASSRSGGPVAFF. The CDR3 DNA reads TGTGCCAGCAGTCGAAGCGGGGGGCCGGTGGCTTTCTTT. The chain uses TRBV7-9 and TRBJ1-1, with D possibly matching TRBD1 (6 bases). Germline V gene sequence: CDR1 SEHNR, CDR2 FQNEAQ (reference sequence). Between the trimmed V and J ends, which lost 6 bases and 11 bases, there was a span of 19 bases. The CDR3 is 13 residues long. The full variable domain, with the rest looked up from reference TRBV7-9 and TRBJ1-1, is DTGVSQNPRHKITKRGQNVTFRCDPISEHNRLYWYRQTLGQGPEFLTYFQNEAQLEKSRLLSDRFSAERPKGSFSTLEIQRTEQGDSAMYLCASSRSGGPVAFFGQGTRLTVV.

Concerning this clonotype itself: This may be a read error, as it is one base from a much larger clone. The chain is built from TRBV20-1 and TRBJ1-6; D is perhaps TRBD1 (5 bases). This CDR3 comprises 14 residues. CDR1 is DFQATT, CDR2 SNEGSKA, per germline (reference sequence). The CDR3 nucleotides are TGCAGTGCTCGAGACGGGATAGGGACTTCACCCCTCCACTTT. This encodes CSARDGIGTSPLHF.

This clonotype occurred a few times. CDR3 DNA: TGTGCCAGCAGTTTGAAGGGACTAGCTAACGAGCAGTACTTC. Amino acids: CASSLKGLANEQYF. The chain is built from TRBV2 and TRBJ2-7, with TRBD2 matching 9 bases. The CDR3 is 14 amino acids. CDR1 is SNHLY, CDR2 FYNNEI, per germline. J was trimmed by 5 bases and V by 5 bases; bases with no gene match: 7. Full variable domain (rest looked up from reference TRBV2 and TRBJ2-7): EPEVTQTPSHQVTQMGQEVILRCVPISNHLYFYWYRQILGQKVEFLVSFYNNEISEKSEIFDDQFSVERPDGSNFTLKIRSTKLEDSAMYFCASSLKGLANEQYFGPGTRLTVT.

The table lists this clonotype with a few counts. This chain joins TRBV5-1 and TRBJ2-1, with TRBD2 identical over 10 bases. V lost 1 base, J lost 5 bases, and 6 bases stayed unmatched. From germline, CDR1 is SGHRS and CDR2 YFSETQ. The length of the CDR3 is 16 residues. CDR3 DNA: TGCGCCAGCAGCTTGTCTAGCGGGAGTACTGACAATGAGCAGTTCTTC. Translating it yields CASSLSSGSTDNEQFF.

Many counts were recorded for this clonotype. The chain carries TRBV28 and TRBJ1-1, with a possible D match to TRBD1 (5 bases). Looked up from germline, CDR1 is MDHEN and CDR2 is SYDVKM. The CDR3 has 14 amino acids. Trimming removed 3 bases from V and 1 base from J, with 9 bases in between. In DNA form, the CDR3 reads TGTGCCAGCAGTTTTTGGGGGGGGAACACTGAAGCTTTCTTT. This translates into CASSFWGGNTEAFF.

This chain joins TRBV5-1 and TRBJ2-1; 11 bases align to TRBD2. The CDR3 covers 15 residues. Germline CDR1 reads SGHRS; CDR2 reads YFSETQ. The V gene end was trimmed by 4 bases and the J gene end by 7 bases; junction bases not matched to a gene: 7. In DNA, the CDR3 is TGCGCCAGCAGCCTTAGCGGGGGGGCTAGTAATGAGCAGTTCTTC. Its protein is CASSLSGGASNEQFF.

V gene TRBV6-1 combines with J gene TRBJ1-6; TRBD1 agrees at 7 bases. Germline lookup yields CDR1 MNHNS and CDR2 SASEGT. Losses at the gene ends were 7 bases for V and 9 bases for J; bases not matched to a gene: 18. There are 17 residues in the CDR3. The CDR3: CASKRANVWDSRSPLHF. The CDR3 nucleotides are TGTGCCAGCAAGAGAGCAAACGTTTGGGACAGCCGTTCACCCCTCCACTTT.

The chain joins TRBV5-5 to TRBJ1-1; D remains unclear. The CDR3 extends over 13 amino acids. The V end was cut by 2 bases, the J end by 7 bases, with 12 bases between. Germline loops: CDR1 SGHKS, CDR2 YYEKEE (reference sequence). This chain's CDR3 is CASSFQEPYEAFF. The CDR3 nucleotides read TGTGCCAGCAGCTTCCAGGAACCCTATGAAGCTTTCTTT. Together with reference TRBV5-5 and TRBJ1-1, the CDR3 gives the full variable domain: DAGVTQSPTHLIKTRGQQVTLRCSPISGHKSVSWYQQVLGQGPQFIFQYYEKEERGRGNFPDRFSARQFPNYSSELNVNALLLGDSALYLCASSFQEPYEAFFGQGTRLTVV.

The chain recombines TRBV7-9 with TRBJ1-4; 11 positions agree with TRBD1. V trimming: 6 bases; J trimming: 8 bases; junction bases outside the gene matches: 11. CDR1 and CDR2 from the germline V gene are SEHNR and FQNEAQ (reference sequence). The CDR3 has 16 amino acids. CDR3 in amino acids: CASSGTRDRGKEKLFF. The DNA of the CDR3 is TGTGCCAGCAGTGGAACCCGGGACAGGGGGAAGGAAAAACTGTTTTTT.

Comments on this clonotype: A much larger clone sits a single nucleotide away, making a read error possible. V is TRBV7-6 and J is TRBJ2-3; 8 bases fit TRBD2. The CDR3 spans 15 residues. Germline loops: CDR1 SGHVS, CDR2 FNYEAQ. V lost 7 bases, J lost 3 bases, and 9 bases stayed unmatched. The CDR3 DNA follows: TGTGCCAGCAACATAAGCGGGAGTATAACAGATACGCAGTATTTT. This sequence encodes CASNISGSITDTQYF.

This chain joins TRBV28 and TRBJ1-6; D remains unclear. Germline V gene sequence: CDR1 MDHEN, CDR2 SYDVKM. Deletions cut 2 bases from V and 15 bases from J, with 11 bases between. The CDR3 sequence is 12 residues long. The CDR3 DNA sequence: TGTGCCAGCAGTTTACCGCGCCTGGGCCTCCACTTT. Protein product: CASSLPRLGLHF.

The chain uses TRBV4-2 and TRBJ1-6, with no clear D. The CDR3 contains 13 residues. V dropped 1 base and J dropped 7 bases, with 5 bases sitting between them. From germline, CDR1 is LGHNA and CDR2 YNFKEQ. The CDR3 nucleotides read TGTGCCAGCAGCCAAGCCGGAAATTCACCCCTCCACTTT. It specifies CASSQAGNSPLHF.

In this sample, this clonotype turned up many times. This rearrangement joins TRBV15 to TRBJ1-4; no definite D call. Trimming removed 0 bases from V and 8 bases from J, with 7 bases in between. Germline V gene lookup returns CDR1 LNHNV and CDR2 YYDKDF (reference sequence). The CDR3 has 13 amino acids. The DNA of the CDR3 is TGTGCCACCAGCAGAGATCGGGAGGAAAAACTGTTTTTT. This codes for CATSRDREEKLFF.

This clonotype was seen only a few times. This chain links TRBV28 with TRBJ1-3, with unresolved D. This CDR3 comprises 14 residues. Germline values: CDR1 MDHEN, CDR2 SYDVKM. Trimming took 7 bases from V and 0 from J, leaving 10 bases between them. CDR3 protein: CASTYSNSGNTIYF. DNA of the CDR3: TGTGCCAGCACCTACAGCAACTCTGGAAACACCATATATTTT. Supplemented by reference TRBV28 and TRBJ1-3, the full variable domain reads DVKVTQSSRYLVKRTGEKVFLECVQDMDHENMFWYRQDPGLGLRLIYFSYDVKMKEKGDIPEGYSVSREKKERFSLILESASTNQTSMYLCASTYSNSGNTIYFGEGSWLTVV.

In this sample, this clonotype turned up a few times. The chain couples TRBV29-1 to TRBJ2-2; 7 bases align to TRBD1. Unmatched junction bases numbered 5, after V lost 5 bases and J lost 2 bases. The germline CDR1 and CDR2 sequences are SQVTM and ANQGSEA. The CDR3 is 14 amino acids. The CDR3 reads CSVKRQGNTGELFF. For the CDR3, the DNA is TGCAGCGTTAAAAGACAGGGAAACACCGGGGAGCTGTTTTTT.

This clonotype was seen a few times. The V gene is TRBV12-3 or TRBV12-4, the J gene TRBJ1-5; 8 positions match TRBD1. J was trimmed by 2 bases and V by 2 bases; bases with no gene match: 2. There are 15 residues in the CDR3. The CDR3 is CASSLLGQGNQPQHF. The CDR3, as DNA: TGTGCCAGCAGTTTATTGGGACAGGGCAATCAGCCCCAGCATTTT.

This clonotype showed up just a few times. The rearrangement uses TRBV7-8 and TRBJ2-2, with D perhaps matching TRBD2 (5 bases). V lost 4 bases, J lost 7 bases, and 16 bases lay in between. CDR3 length: 15 amino acids. The germline V gene encodes CDR1 SGHVS and CDR2 FQNEAQ. The CDR3 spells CASSSPSGGVGELFF. The CDR3 DNA follows: TGTGCCAGCAGCTCCCCAAGCGGCGGAGTCGGGGAGCTGTTTTTT.

This clonotype appeared a few times. V gene TRBV27 combines with J gene TRBJ2-1, with 11 bases aligning to TRBD2. Germline V gene lookup returns CDR1 MNHEY and CDR2 SMNVEV (reference sequence). V trimming: 0 bases; J trimming: 6 bases; junction bases outside the gene matches: 4. This CDR3 is 16 amino acids long. Here the CDR3 reads CASSLSTSGGRNEQFF. The CDR3 DNA reads TGTGCCAGCAGTTTATCAACTAGCGGGGGCCGCAATGAGCAGTTCTTC.

J is TRBJ2-1 and V is TRBV28; 8 bases match TRBD2. CDR1 is MDHEN and CDR2 is SYDVKM in the germline V gene. CDR3 size: 13 residues. V lost 3 bases to trimming and J lost 8 bases; unmatched junction nucleotides: 3. The CDR3 loop is CASSLRGADEQFF. CDR3 bases: TGTGCCAGCAGTTTGCGGGGGGCGGATGAGCAGTTCTTC.

This chain uses TRBV7-9 with TRBJ2-2; 7 nucleotides agree with TRBD2. The ends lost 4 bases at V and 3 bases at J; junction bases unmatched: 5. CDR3 size: 15 residues. The germline CDR1 and CDR2 sequences are SEHNR and FQNEAQ (reference sequence). The CDR3 region is CASSWGGADTGELFF. The CDR3 DNA is TGTGCCAGCAGCTGGGGAGGGGCCGACACCGGGGAGCTGTTTTTT.

This clonotype was picked up a small number of times. The J gene is TRBJ1-1, the V gene TRBV6-6; 8 bases fit TRBD1. The CDR3 is 17 residues long. Germline lookup yields CDR1 MNHNY and CDR2 SVGAGI (reference sequence). Unmatched junction bases numbered 9, after V lost 2 bases and J lost 1 base. This CDR3 reads CASSYPDRGRQNTEAFF. The CDR3 DNA is TGTGCCAGCAGTTACCCTGACAGGGGTCGTCAGAACACTGAAGCTTTCTTT.

The CDR3 here is CASSSRDDGYSPLHF. Here the CDR3 DNA reads TGTGCCAGCAGCTCCAGGGATGACGGATATTCACCCCTCCACTTT. The gene calls are TRBV5-5 and TRBJ1-6; D possibly corresponds to TRBD1 (5 bases). The germline gives CDR1 SGHKS, CDR2 YYEKEE (reference sequence). CDR3 length: 15 residues. With 3 bases removed from V and 8 bases from J, the gap between germline ends came to 15 bases.

This clonotype was seen many times. V gene TRBV3-1 combines with J gene TRBJ1-4; 7 bases match TRBD1. The germline V gene has CDR1 LGHDT and CDR2 YNNKEL (reference sequence). Trimming took 1 base from V and 8 from J; bases not matched to a gene: 13. The CDR3 spans 17 residues. CDR3 in DNA: TGTGCCAGCAGCCAAGTTGCGAGGGGGCGAGTAGGAGAAAAACTGTTTTTT. Its protein product is CASSQVARGRVGEKLFF.

By frequency in the sample, this clonotype is medium-sized (0.01 to 0.1%). The V gene is TRBV20-1, the J gene TRBJ1-5; D ambiguous. CDR3 length: 13 amino acids. The germline V gene has CDR1 DFQATT and CDR2 SNEGSKA (reference sequence). Between the trimmed V and J ends, which lost 0 bases and 0 bases, there was a span of 3 bases. As DNA, the CDR3 is TGCAGTGCTAGAGACAGTAGCAATCAGCCCCAGCATTTT. It specifies CSARDSSNQPQHF.

The sample holds a few counts of this clonotype. The V call is TRBV10-2, the J call TRBJ1-5; no definite D call. This CDR3 spans 15 amino acids. From germline, CDR1 is WSHSY and CDR2 SAAADI. V dropped 0 bases and J dropped 4 bases, with 10 bases sitting between them. This CDR3 is CASSESQTKNQPQHF. The CDR3 coding sequence is TGCGCCAGCAGTGAGTCCCAAACTAAAAATCAGCCCCAGCATTTT.

This clonotype has a count of ten or more. The rearrangement joins TRBV15 to TRBJ2-3; 7 bases agree with TRBD2. This CDR3 is 16 amino acids long. V lost 0 bases and J lost 4; bases outside the gene matches: 7. Per germline, CDR1 LNHNV and CDR2 YYDKDF (reference sequence). The CDR3 spells CATSREGGGGSDTQYF. The DNA for the CDR3 is TGTGCCACCAGCAGAGAAGGCGGGGGTGGCTCAGATACGCAGTATTTT.

The rearrangement links TRBV5-1 to TRBJ2-7, with 11 bases lining up with TRBD2. This CDR3 is built from 15 residues. CDR1 and CDR2 (germline): SGHRS, YFSETQ. V lost 4 bases, J lost 1 base, and 4 bases stayed unmatched. The CDR3 coding sequence is TGCGCCAGCAGCCCGGGACTAGCGGAATCCTACGAGCAGTACTTC. Protein: CASSPGLAESYEQYF. The full variable domain, in which reference TRBV5-1 and TRBJ2-7 provide the parts outside the CDR3, is KAGVTQTPRYLIKTRGQQVTLSCSPISGHRSVSWYQQTPGQGLQFLFEYFSETQRNKGNFPGRFSGRQFSNSRSEMNVSTLELGDSALYLCASSPGLAESYEQYFGPGTRLTVT.